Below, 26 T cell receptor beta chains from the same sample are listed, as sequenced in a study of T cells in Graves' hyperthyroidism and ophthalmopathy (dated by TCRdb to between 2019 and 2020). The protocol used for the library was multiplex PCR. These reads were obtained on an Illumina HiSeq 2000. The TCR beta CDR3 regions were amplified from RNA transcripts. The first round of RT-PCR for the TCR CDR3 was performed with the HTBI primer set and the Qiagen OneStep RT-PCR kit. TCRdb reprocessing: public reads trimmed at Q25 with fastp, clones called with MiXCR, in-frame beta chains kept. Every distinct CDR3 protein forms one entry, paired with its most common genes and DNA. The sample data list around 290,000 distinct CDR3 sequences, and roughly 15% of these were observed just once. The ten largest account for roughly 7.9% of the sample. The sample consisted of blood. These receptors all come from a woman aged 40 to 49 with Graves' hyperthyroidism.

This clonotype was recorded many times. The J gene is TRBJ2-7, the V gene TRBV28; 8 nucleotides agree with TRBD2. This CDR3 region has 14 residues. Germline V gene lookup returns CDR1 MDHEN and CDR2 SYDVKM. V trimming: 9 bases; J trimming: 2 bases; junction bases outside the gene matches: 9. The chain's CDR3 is CASTRSGGPYEQYF. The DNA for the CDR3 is TGTGCCAGTACGAGAAGCGGGGGACCCTACGAGCAGTACTTC. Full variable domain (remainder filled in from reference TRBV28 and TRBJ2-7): DVKVTQSSRYLVKRTGEKVFLECVQDMDHENMFWYRQDPGLGLRLIYFSYDVKMKEKGDIPEGYSVSREKKERFSLILESASTNQTSMYLCASTRSGGPYEQYFGPGTRLTVT.

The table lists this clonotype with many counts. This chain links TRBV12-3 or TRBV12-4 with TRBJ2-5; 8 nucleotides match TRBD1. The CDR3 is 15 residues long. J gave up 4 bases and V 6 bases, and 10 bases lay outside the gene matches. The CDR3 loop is CASSPGQGPGETQYF. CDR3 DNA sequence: TGTGCCAGCAGCCCTGGACAGGGCCCCGGAGAGACCCAGTACTTC.

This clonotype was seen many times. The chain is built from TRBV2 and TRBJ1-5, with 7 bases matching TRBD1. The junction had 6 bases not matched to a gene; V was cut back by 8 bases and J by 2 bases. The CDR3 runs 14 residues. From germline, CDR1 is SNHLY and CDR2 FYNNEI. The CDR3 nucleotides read TGTGCCAGCTGCCGACAGGGAGGCAATCAGCCCCAGCATTTT. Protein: CASCRQGGNQPQHF.

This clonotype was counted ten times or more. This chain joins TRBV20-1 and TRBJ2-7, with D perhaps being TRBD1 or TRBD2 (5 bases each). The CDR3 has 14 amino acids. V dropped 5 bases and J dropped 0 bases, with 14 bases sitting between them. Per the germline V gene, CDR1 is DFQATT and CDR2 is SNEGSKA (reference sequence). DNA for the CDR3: TGCAGTGCTCAGGGACCGAGGAGCTCCTACGAGCAGTACTTC. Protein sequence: CSAQGPRSSYEQYF.

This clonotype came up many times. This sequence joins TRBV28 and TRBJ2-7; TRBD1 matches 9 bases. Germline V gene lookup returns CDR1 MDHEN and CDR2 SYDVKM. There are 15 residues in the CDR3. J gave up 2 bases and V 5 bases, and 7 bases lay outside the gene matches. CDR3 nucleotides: TGTGCCAGCAGTGGAGGGGACAGGGTAGCCTACGAGCAGTACTTC. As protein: CASSGGDRVAYEQYF. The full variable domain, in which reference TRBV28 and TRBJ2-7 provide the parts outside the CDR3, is DVKVTQSSRYLVKRTGEKVFLECVQDMDHENMFWYRQDPGLGLRLIYFSYDVKMKEKGDIPEGYSVSREKKERFSLILESASTNQTSMYLCASSGGDRVAYEQYFGPGTRLTVT.

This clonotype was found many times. CDR3 coding DNA: TGCAGTGCTAGAGATCCAGGACGAGGGACCACTGAAGCTTTCTTT. Its translation is CSARDPGRGTTEAFF. The rearrangement uses TRBV20-1 and TRBJ1-1; possible D gene TRBD1, 5 bases. Germline V lookup: CDR1 DFQATT, CDR2 SNEGSKA (reference sequence). The CDR3 loop spans 15 amino acids. V shed 0 bases and J shed 4 bases, with 15 bases lying between them.

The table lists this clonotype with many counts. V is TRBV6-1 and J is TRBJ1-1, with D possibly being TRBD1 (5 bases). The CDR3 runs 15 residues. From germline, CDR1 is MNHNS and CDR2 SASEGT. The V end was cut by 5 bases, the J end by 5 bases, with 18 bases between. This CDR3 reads CASSPRRGGVTEAFF. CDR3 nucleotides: TGTGCCAGCAGTCCACGCCGGGGGGGGGTGACTGAAGCTTTCTTT.

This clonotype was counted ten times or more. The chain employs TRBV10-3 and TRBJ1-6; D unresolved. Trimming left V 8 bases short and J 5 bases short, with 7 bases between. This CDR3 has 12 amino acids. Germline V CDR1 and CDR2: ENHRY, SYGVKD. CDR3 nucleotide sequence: TGTGCCATCTCGGCAGATAATTCACCCCTCCACTTT. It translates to CAISADNSPLHF.

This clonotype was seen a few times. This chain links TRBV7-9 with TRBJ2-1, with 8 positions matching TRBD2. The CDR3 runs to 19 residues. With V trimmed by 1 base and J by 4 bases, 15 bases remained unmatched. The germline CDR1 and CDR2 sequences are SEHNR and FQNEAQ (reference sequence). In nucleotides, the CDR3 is TGTGCCAGCAGCTTAGGGCCCCCTTTGGTTAGCGGGATTTACAATGAGCAGTTCTTC. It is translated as CASSLGPPLVSGIYNEQFF. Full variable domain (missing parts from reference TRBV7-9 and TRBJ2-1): DTGVSQNPRHKITKRGQNVTFRCDPISEHNRLYWYRQTLGQGPEFLTYFQNEAQLEKSRLLSDRFSAERPKGSFSTLEIQRTEQGDSAMYLCASSLGPPLVSGIYNEQFFGPGTRLTVL.

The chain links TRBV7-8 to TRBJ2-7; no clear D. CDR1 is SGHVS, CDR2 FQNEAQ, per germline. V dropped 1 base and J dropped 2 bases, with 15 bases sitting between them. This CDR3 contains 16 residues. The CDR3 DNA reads TGTGCCAGCAGCTTAGGTTCATCTGAACTACCCTACGAGCAGTACTTC. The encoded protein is CASSLGSSELPYEQYF.

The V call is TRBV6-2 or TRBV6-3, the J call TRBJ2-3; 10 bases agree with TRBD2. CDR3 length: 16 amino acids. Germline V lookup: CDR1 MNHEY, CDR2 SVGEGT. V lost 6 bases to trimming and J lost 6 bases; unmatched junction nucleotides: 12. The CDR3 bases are TGTGCCAGCAGCCCCACCAGCGGGGGGGGTCGGGATACGCAGTATTTT. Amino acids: CASSPTSGGGRDTQYF.

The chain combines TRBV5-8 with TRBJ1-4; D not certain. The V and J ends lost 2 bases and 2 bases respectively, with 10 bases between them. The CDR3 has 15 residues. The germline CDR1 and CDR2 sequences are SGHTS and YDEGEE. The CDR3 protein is CASSLWDRTNEKLFF. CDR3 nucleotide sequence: TGTGCCAGCAGCTTATGGGATCGTACTAATGAAAAACTGTTTTTT.

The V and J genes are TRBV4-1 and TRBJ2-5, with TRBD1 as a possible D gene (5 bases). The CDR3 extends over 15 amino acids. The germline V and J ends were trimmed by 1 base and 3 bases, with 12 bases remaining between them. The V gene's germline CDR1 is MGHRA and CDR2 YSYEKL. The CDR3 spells CASSQGGASKETQYF. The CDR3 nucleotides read TGCGCCAGCAGCCAAGGTGGGGCTAGTAAAGAGACCCAGTACTTC.

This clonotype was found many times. The CDR3 DNA sequence: TGCAGTGCTAGAGTCGCGGGAGGGATAGGTCAGCCCCAGCATTTT. It yields the protein CSARVAGGIGQPQHF. V usage is TRBV20-1 and J usage is TRBJ1-5, with D hard to call. The CDR3 runs 15 residues. The ends were cut back, 1 base at V and 6 bases at J, with 16 bases in the middle. CDR1 DFQATT and CDR2 SNEGSKA come from the germline V gene (reference sequence).

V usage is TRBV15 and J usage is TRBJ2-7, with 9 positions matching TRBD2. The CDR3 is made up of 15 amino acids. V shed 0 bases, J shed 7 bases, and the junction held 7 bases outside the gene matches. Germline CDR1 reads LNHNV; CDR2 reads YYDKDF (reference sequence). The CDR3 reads CATSRDFSGSSEQYF. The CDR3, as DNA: TGTGCCACCAGCAGAGACTTTAGCGGGAGTAGTGAGCAGTACTTC.

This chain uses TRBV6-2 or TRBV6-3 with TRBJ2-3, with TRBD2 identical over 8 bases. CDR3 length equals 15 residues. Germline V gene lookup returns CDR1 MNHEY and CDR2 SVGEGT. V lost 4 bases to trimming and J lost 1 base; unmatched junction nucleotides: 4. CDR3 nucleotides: TGTGCCAGCAGTTTAGAGACTAGCGGCACAGATACGCAGTATTTT. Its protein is CASSLETSGTDTQYF.

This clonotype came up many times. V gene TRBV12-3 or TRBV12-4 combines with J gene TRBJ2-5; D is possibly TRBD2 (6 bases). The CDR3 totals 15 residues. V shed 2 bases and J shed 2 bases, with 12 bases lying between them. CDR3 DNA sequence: TGTGCCAGCAGTTTAAGGCGGGACCTACAAGAGACCCAGTACTTC. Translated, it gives CASSLRRDLQETQYF.

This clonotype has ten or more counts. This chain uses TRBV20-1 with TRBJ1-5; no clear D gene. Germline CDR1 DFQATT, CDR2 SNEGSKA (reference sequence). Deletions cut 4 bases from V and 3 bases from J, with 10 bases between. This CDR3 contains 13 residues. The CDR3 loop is CSAKSTINQPQHF. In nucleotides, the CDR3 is TGCAGTGCTAAAAGCACCATCAATCAGCCCCAGCATTTT.

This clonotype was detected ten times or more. This CDR3 is CATRDTYEQYF. The CDR3 nucleotides read TGTGCCACCCGTGATACCTACGAGCAGTACTTC. V usage is TRBV10-3 and J usage is TRBJ2-7, with no clear D. V lost 10 bases, J lost 2 bases, and 9 bases lay in between. Germline V lookup: CDR1 ENHRY, CDR2 SYGVKD. CDR3 length equals 11 residues.

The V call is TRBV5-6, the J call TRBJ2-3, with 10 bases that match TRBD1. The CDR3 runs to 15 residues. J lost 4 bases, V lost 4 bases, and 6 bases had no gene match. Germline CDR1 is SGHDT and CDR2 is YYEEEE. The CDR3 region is CASSLDRGRPDTQYF. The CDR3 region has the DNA TGTGCCAGCAGCCTTGACAGGGGGCGCCCAGATACGCAGTATTTT.

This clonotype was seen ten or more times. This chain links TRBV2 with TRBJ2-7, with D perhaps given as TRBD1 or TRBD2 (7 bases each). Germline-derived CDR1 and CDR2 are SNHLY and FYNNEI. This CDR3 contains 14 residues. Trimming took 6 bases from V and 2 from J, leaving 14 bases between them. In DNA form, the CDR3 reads TGTGCCAGCAGGGGGGGGACAGCCGCCTACGAGCAGTACTTC. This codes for CASRGGTAAYEQYF.

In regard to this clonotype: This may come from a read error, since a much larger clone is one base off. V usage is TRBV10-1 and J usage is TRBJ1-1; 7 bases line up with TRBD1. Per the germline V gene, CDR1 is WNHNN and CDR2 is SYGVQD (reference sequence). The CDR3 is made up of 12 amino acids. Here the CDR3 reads CASSTGDTEALF. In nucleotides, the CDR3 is TGCGCCAGCAGCACAGGGGACACTGAAGCTCTCTTT.

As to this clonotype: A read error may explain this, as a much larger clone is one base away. CDR3 nucleotide sequence: TGTGCCTGCAGTTTGAAGGGCCACTACGAGCAGTACTTC. Translation: CACSLKGHYEQYF. The genes are TRBV12-3 or TRBV12-4 and TRBJ2-7, with D unresolved. The CDR3 is 13 amino acids.

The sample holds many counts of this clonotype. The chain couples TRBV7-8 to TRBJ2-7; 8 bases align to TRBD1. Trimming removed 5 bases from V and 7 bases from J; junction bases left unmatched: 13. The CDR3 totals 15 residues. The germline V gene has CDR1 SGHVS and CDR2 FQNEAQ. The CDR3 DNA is TGTGCCAGCAGCCCACGACAGGGGCCATCTACGGAGCAGTACTTC. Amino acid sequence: CASSPRQGPSTEQYF.

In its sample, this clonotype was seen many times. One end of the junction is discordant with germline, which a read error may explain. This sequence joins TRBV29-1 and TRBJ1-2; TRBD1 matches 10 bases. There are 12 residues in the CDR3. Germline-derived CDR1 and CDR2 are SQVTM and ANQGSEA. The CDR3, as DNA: TGCAGCGTTGATTGGGACAGGGGTAACATTGCCTTC. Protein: CSVDWDRGNIAF.

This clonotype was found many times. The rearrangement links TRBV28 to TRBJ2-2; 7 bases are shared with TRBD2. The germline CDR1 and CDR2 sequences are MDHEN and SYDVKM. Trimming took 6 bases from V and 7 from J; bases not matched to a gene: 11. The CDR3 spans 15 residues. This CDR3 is CASSHSGTGGGELFF. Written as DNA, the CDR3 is TGTGCCAGCAGCCATAGCGGCACGGGAGGCGGGGAGCTGTTTTTT.